This T cell receptor beta chain comes out of a study of blood T cell repertoires in COVID-19 (dated by TCRdb to 2018 to 2021). With regard to the full study: Samples from collaborators originated in the United States, Italy and Spain and spanned both the acute and convalescent phases of COVID-19. The dataset comprised deeply sampled blood TCRbeta repertoires from subjects exposed to, actively infected with, or recovered from COVID-19. The material from the prospective study consisted of cDNA or gDNA derived from T cells, B-cell-depleted T cells, or PBMCs. Samples came from the ongoing ImmuneRACE study (first 160 participants) plus 1,254 subjects from 6 global collaborators. Nearly every sample came with metadata listing a de-identified subject ID, COVID-19 status, age in years and sex. Where available, HLA class I and class II types were obtained from metadata supplied by the sample provider rather than from assay-based typing. The repertoires were released in a freely available public database meant as a resource for research on the immune response to SARS-CoV-2.

Collaborating institutions collected whole blood in K2EDTA tubes following their own protocols. For TCRbeta analysis, collaborators shipped samples in one of three forms: frozen whole blood, isolated PBMCs, or DNA extracted from either of those sample types. What the work shows at the level of the full study, not this receptor alone: How much clinical and demographic metadata was included differed by source and by participant, and the metadata was provided uncurated.

The immunoSEQ Assay, a bias-controlled multiplex PCR, was used to amplify TCRbeta CDR3 regions from genomic DNA. Per the source publication's procedure: The number of nucleated cells in each sample was estimated from the amplification of reference gene primers within the assay. To quantify the absolute abundance of each unique TCRbeta CDR3 rearrangement, sequence reads were collapsed and filtered. For each sample, productive Simpson clonality was calculated as the square root of Simpson's diversity index across productive rearrangements. TCRdb holds this immuneACCESS table with in-frame rearrangements only. Some clones are missing; in checked studies, unresolved V genes explain under half, and the rest has no known cause. V and J calls and clone size come straight from that table; D and trimming were deduced from the DNA. This sample gives 30,000 or so clones in total; roughly four fifths of them show up just once. The ten largest clones capture approximately 41% of the sample.

Turning to this clone: Its antigen target is currently unknown. No base quality values were provided; no much bigger clone lies one nucleotide off.

Sequencing was done on a sample of peripheral blood. This receptor was identified in an elderly man with active or convalescent COVID-19.

The CDR3 reads CASSEGGTRYRGAFF. The sequenced DNA is TGTGCCAGCAGTGAAGGGGGGACTAGGTACCGCGGGGCGTTCTTC. Here the chain combines TRBV2 and TRBJ2-1; 8 nucleotides in the junction match TRBD2. The CDR3 runs 15 amino acids, cysteine and phenylalanine included. Only the CDR3 portion is preserved as DNA: 45 bases, with reading frame beginning at the first base. Trimmed from V: 1 base; trimmed from J: 15 bases; junction bases lacking a gene match: 14. Based on the germline V gene, the CDR1 and CDR2 sequences are SNHLY and FYNNEI.